A selection of T cell receptor beta chains follows, all from one sample in a study of PD-1 blockade in classical Hodgkin lymphoma. The protocol was immunoSEQ multiplex PCR, while the TCRdb copy is restricted to in-frame clones and leaves out a portion. The sample has roughly 100,000 clones, around nine tenths seen once; the top ten hold roughly 19%. This sample comprised peripheral blood mononuclear cells (PBMCs), obtained before the fourth cycle of nivolumab. These receptors originate from a human donor with classical Hodgkin lymphoma. CDR3s include the opening cysteine and the closing phenylalanine or tryptophan. Each record gives: clone size, J gene, V gene, D gene, CDR3 DNA, CDR3 protein. A D gene is named only where the DNA matches it firmly. Clone size is shown for a subset of rows, as once, few, many or a class of expanded clone.

abundance: once
j_gene: TRBJ1-1
v_gene: TRBV6-5
d_gene: NA
CDR3nt: TGTGCCAGCAGCTCCACCGAATACTCGACTGAAGCTTTCTTT
CDR3aa: CASSSTEYSTEAFF

abundance: NA
j_gene: TRBJ2-3
v_gene: TRBV28
d_gene: NA
CDR3nt: TGTGCCAGCAGTTTAGATGGGACCACAGATACGCAGTATTTT
CDR3aa: CASSLDGTTDTQYF

abundance: NA
j_gene: TRBJ2-1
v_gene: TRBV7-9
d_gene: NA
CDR3nt: TGTGCCAGCAGCACAAAGGAGGCAGGGGACTCCTACAATGAGCAGTTCTTC
CDR3aa: CASSTKEAGDSYNEQFF

abundance: NA
j_gene: TRBJ1-4
v_gene: TRBV25-1
d_gene: NA
CDR3nt: TGTGCCAGCAGCCTCGGGTGGGCGGGAAATGAAAAACTGTTTTTT
CDR3aa: CASSLGWAGNEKLFF

abundance: NA
j_gene: TRBJ2-2
v_gene: TRBV7-6
d_gene: NA
CDR3nt: TGTGCCAGCAGCTTATACTCAGGGGCCGGGGAGCTGTTTTTT
CDR3aa: CASSLYSGAGELFF

abundance: NA
j_gene: TRBJ2-3
v_gene: TRBV15
d_gene: NA
CDR3nt: TGTGCCACCAGGAGAGCGGCAAACACAGATACGCAGTATTTT
CDR3aa: CATRRAANTDTQYF

abundance: NA
j_gene: TRBJ2-7
v_gene: TRBV5-5
d_gene: NA
CDR3nt: TGTGCCAGCAGCTTAAACCCGAACCCCTACGAGCAGTACTTC
CDR3aa: CASSLNPNPYEQYF

abundance: NA
j_gene: TRBJ2-4
v_gene: TRBV6-1
d_gene: NA
CDR3nt: TGTGCCAGCAGTGAAGCATCGGTCGTAGCCAAAAACATTCAGTACTTC
CDR3aa: CASSEASVVAKNIQYF

abundance: NA
j_gene: TRBJ2-1
v_gene: TRBV7-6
d_gene: TRBD2
CDR3nt: TGTGCCAGCACGGATACGCCGGGACTAGCGGGAGCTGAGCAGTTCTTC
CDR3aa: CASTDTPGLAGAEQFF

abundance: NA
j_gene: TRBJ2-7
v_gene: TRBV6-5
d_gene: NA
CDR3nt: TGTGCCAGCAGTATTAAATGGGACGGGACCTACGAGCAGTACTTC
CDR3aa: CASSIKWDGTYEQYF

abundance: NA
j_gene: TRBJ1-3
v_gene: TRBV5-6
d_gene: TRBD1
CDR3nt: TGTGCCAGCAGCTATCGGACAGGGGGTGGAAACACCATATATTTT
CDR3aa: CASSYRTGGGNTIYF

abundance: once
j_gene: TRBJ2-1
v_gene: TRBV2
d_gene: NA
CDR3nt: TGTGCCAGCAGTGAGTCGCGGGACAGTTGGAATGAGCAGTTCTTC
CDR3aa: CASSESRDSWNEQFF

abundance: NA
j_gene: TRBJ2-1
v_gene: TRBV7-2
d_gene: TRBD2
CDR3nt: TGTGCCAGCAGCTTTGGGAGGACTAGCAATGAGCAGTTCTTC
CDR3aa: CASSFGRTSNEQFF

abundance: NA
j_gene: TRBJ1-2
v_gene: TRBV2
d_gene: TRBD1
CDR3nt: TGTGCCAGCAGGGGACAGGTTTCCGGGGGTGGCTACACCTTC
CDR3aa: CASRGQVSGGGYTF

abundance: NA
j_gene: TRBJ1-4
v_gene: TRBV7-2
d_gene: NA
CDR3nt: TGTGCCAGCAGCCGGAGGAAGCGTGCCGACCATGAAAAACTGTTTTTT
CDR3aa: CASSRRKRADHEKLFF

abundance: NA
j_gene: TRBJ1-1
v_gene: TRBV21-1
d_gene: NA
CDR3nt: TGTGCCAGCAGCCCCGGGACAGGGGGGACTGAAGCTTTCTTT
CDR3aa: CASSPGTGGTEAFF

abundance: once
j_gene: TRBJ1-2
v_gene: TRBV6-5
d_gene: TRBD1
CDR3nt: TGTGCCAGCAATGACAGGGGTAGTGGCTACACCTTC
CDR3aa: CASNDRGSGYTF

abundance: once
j_gene: TRBJ2-2
v_gene: TRBV4-1
d_gene: NA
CDR3nt: TGCGCCAGCAGCCAAGAACCCTTCGCGAACACCGGGGAGCTGTTTTTT
CDR3aa: CASSQEPFANTGELFF

abundance: NA
j_gene: TRBJ1-1
v_gene: TRBV6-8
d_gene: TRBD1
CDR3nt: TGTGCCAGCAGCCGCAGGGGGGTAAAGGACACTGAAGCTTTCTTT
CDR3aa: CASSRRGVKDTEAFF

abundance: NA
j_gene: TRBJ2-1
v_gene: TRBV19
d_gene: NA
CDR3nt: TGTGCCAGTAGTCTCGGACTAACCTTCAGAGAGCAGTTCTTC
CDR3aa: CASSLGLTFREQFF

abundance: NA
j_gene: TRBJ2-1
v_gene: TRBV27
d_gene: TRBD2
CDR3nt: TGTGCCAGCAGCCTTAGCGGGGATCTATACAATGAGCAGTTCTTC
CDR3aa: CASSLSGDLYNEQFF

abundance: NA
j_gene: TRBJ2-5
v_gene: TRBV29-1
d_gene: TRBD2
CDR3nt: TGCAGCGCCCGGACTAGCGGGGGGTACCAGTACTTC
CDR3aa: CSARTSGGYQYF

abundance: NA
j_gene: TRBJ1-2
v_gene: TRBV18
d_gene: TRBD1
CDR3nt: TGTGCCAGCTCACCCGGACAGGGGGGCTATGGCTACACCTTC
CDR3aa: CASSPGQGGYGYTF

abundance: few
j_gene: TRBJ1-2
v_gene: TRBV7-2
d_gene: TRBD1
CDR3nt: TGTGCCAGCAGCTCCCTCGGAGGGGGCGGAGGCTATGGCTACACCTTC
CDR3aa: CASSSLGGGGGYGYTF

abundance: NA
j_gene: TRBJ2-2
v_gene: TRBV16
d_gene: NA
CDR3nt: TGTGCCAGCAGCCAATCGAGGGTAGGGAACACCGGGGAGCTGTTTTTT
CDR3aa: CASSQSRVGNTGELFF

abundance: NA
j_gene: TRBJ2-7
v_gene: TRBV7-8
d_gene: NA
CDR3nt: TGTGCCAGCAGCTCAGGGGAGAGGGGTCTCAGCTACGAGCAGTACTTC
CDR3aa: CASSSGERGLSYEQYF

abundance: NA
j_gene: TRBJ2-7
v_gene: TRBV18
d_gene: TRBD1
CDR3nt: TGTGCCAGCTCACTCAGGACAGGGAGTAACTACGAGCAGTACTTC
CDR3aa: CASSLRTGSNYEQYF

abundance: NA
j_gene: TRBJ2-5
v_gene: TRBV5-1
d_gene: NA
CDR3nt: TGCGCCAGCAGCTACTCCCAAGAGACCCAGTACTTC
CDR3aa: CASSYSQETQYF

abundance: NA
j_gene: TRBJ1-1
v_gene: TRBV11-2
d_gene: TRBD1
CDR3nt: TGTGCCAGCAGCTTAGGGACAGGGAGAGCTTTCTTT
CDR3aa: CASSLGTGRAFF

abundance: few
j_gene: TRBJ1-1
v_gene: TRBV29-1
d_gene: NA
CDR3nt: TGCAGCGTTCGTTCGGGGAGGGACACTGAAGCTTTCTTT
CDR3aa: CSVRSGRDTEAFF

abundance: NA
j_gene: TRBJ2-1
v_gene: TRBV27
d_gene: TRBD2
CDR3nt: TGTGCCAGCAGTCCGCGGACTAGCGGGAAAACCTACAATGAGCAGTTCTTC
CDR3aa: CASSPRTSGKTYNEQFF

abundance: NA
j_gene: TRBJ2-3
v_gene: TRBV29-1
d_gene: TRBD1
CDR3nt: TGCAGCGTTGACCATGGACAGGGGGGTACGCAGTATTTT
CDR3aa: CSVDHGQGGTQYF

abundance: NA
j_gene: TRBJ1-1
v_gene: TRBV10-3
d_gene: NA
CDR3nt: TGTGCCATCGGCCTATCAGGGAACACTGAAGCTTTCTTT
CDR3aa: CAIGLSGNTEAFF

abundance: NA
j_gene: TRBJ2-7
v_gene: TRBV10-3
d_gene: TRBD2
CDR3nt: TGTGCCATCAGTGCGGGGACTAGCGGGAGACTACCTACCGAGCAGTACTTC
CDR3aa: CAISAGTSGRLPTEQYF

abundance: NA
j_gene: TRBJ1-3
v_gene: TRBV6-5
d_gene: NA
CDR3nt: TGTGCCAGCAGTTACTCCTTTCAAAACTCTGGAAACACCATATATTTT
CDR3aa: CASSYSFQNSGNTIYF

abundance: once
j_gene: TRBJ2-7
v_gene: TRBV30
d_gene: NA
CDR3nt: TGTGCCTGGAGTGTAGGGGTGAATAACGACGAGCAGTACTTC
CDR3aa: CAWSVGVNNDEQYF

abundance: NA
j_gene: TRBJ2-3
v_gene: TRBV2
d_gene: NA
CDR3nt: TGTGCCAGCATGGCAGATACGCAGTATTTT
CDR3aa: CASMADTQYF